This T cell receptor beta chain was sequenced in a study of OX40 agonist ivuxolimab in advanced cancers. Overall study: Partial responses, seen in three patients, involved one hepatocellular carcinoma and two cutaneous melanomas.

With regard to this clone: Antigen specificity is unknown.

Germline V gives CDR1 MNHNS, CDR2 SASEGT. Trimming removed 6 bases at V and 2 bases at J, with 11 bases between. The CDR3 has 13 residues. Clones were sequenced by immunoSEQ multiplex PCR, and TCRdb holds only the in-frame ones, with some missing. Seen here are approximately 19,000 clones, under 90% observed once, and the top ten hold approximately 15%. Study observations and caveats: Among T cells, CD8+ cells averaged more expanded clones than CD4+ cells. With doses of 0.1-3.0 mg/kg, partial responders showed among the lowest clonal expansion.

This TCR was sampled from an adult with an advanced solid tumor such as melanoma, head and neck, liver or kidney cancer. The rearrangement links TRBV6-1 to TRBJ2-7; weak D call: TRBD1 (7 bases). Sequenced here: CD4+ or CD8+ T cells sorted from blood, sampled in a trial of the OX40 agonist ivuxolimab. For the CDR3, the DNA is TGTGCCAGCAGGCGGGACAGAGCCTACGAGCAGTACTTC. This gives the protein CASRRDRAYEQYF.